Listed below are T cell receptor beta chains from one sample, sequenced in a study of shared clonotypes between healthy human individuals. The method was immunoSEQ multiplex PCR; TCRdb's version includes in-frame clones alone and lacks a portion of them. The sample lists about 2.3 million clones; 85% to 95% were seen once. Specimen: naive CD4+ T cells from PBMCs. These receptors were collected from a man younger than 35 in good health. Some clones in this sample may be carry-over from other donors' samples. CDR3s include the opening cysteine and the closing phenylalanine or tryptophan. The D gene is left open where the match is weak. For some rows the clone size is stated as once, few or many, or as a class when expanded; others skip it.

V,J,size,D,DNA,CDR3
TRBV4-3,TRBJ2-3,-,TRBD2,TGCGCCAGCAGCCCGACTAGCGGGGCCACAGATACGCAGTATTTT,CASSPTSGATDTQYF
TRBV7-2,TRBJ2-5,-,TRBD2,TGTGCCAGCAGCCCGCCTAGCGGCCAAGAGACCCAGTACTTC,CASSPPSGQETQYF
TRBV18,TRBJ2-5,-,TRBD2,TGTGCCAGCTCATCCGGGACTAGCGGGAGCACAGAGACCCAGTACTTC,CASSSGTSGSTETQYF
TRBV30,TRBJ2-7,-,TRBD2,TGTGCCTGGAGTGTACGCGGGAGGACCTACGAGCAGTACTTC,CAWSVRGRTYEQYF
TRBV5-1,TRBJ2-3,-,-,TGCGCCAGCAGTTACGAGGGGGGCGCTTGGAAGGATACGCAGTATTTT,CASSYEGGAWKDTQYF
TRBV27,TRBJ2-7,-,-,TGTGCCAGCCGCCAGCCCGGAACCTCCTACGAGCAGTACTTC,CASRQPGTSYEQYF
TRBV18,TRBJ2-3,-,TRBD2,TGTGCCAGCTCACCAGGCGTAGCGGGTAGCACAGATACGCAGTATTTT,CASSPGVAGSTDTQYF
TRBV2,TRBJ1-3,few,TRBD1,TGTGCCAGCAGTCAAGCGACAGGGTACGGAAACACCATATATTTT,CASSQATGYGNTIYF
TRBV10-3,TRBJ2-5,-,TRBD1,TGTGCCATCAGTGAGTCCACCCGCAGGGACAGTTCTTCGACAAGGGAGACCCAGTACTTC,CAISESTRRDSSSTRETQYF
TRBV18,TRBJ2-6,-,-,TGTGCCAGCTCACCACTAACTCTAGACAGTTCCTCTGGGGCCAACGTCCTGACTTTC,CASSPLTLDSSSGANVLTF
TRBV2,TRBJ1-1,-,-,TGTGCCAGCACTAGGAGCCTGCGGGATAAGTTT,CASTRSLRDKF
TRBV7-6,TRBJ2-7,-,TRBD2,TGTGCCAGCAGCCTAGGGCCTAGCGGAAGCTCCTACGAGCAGTACTTC,CASSLGPSGSSYEQYF
TRBV5-1,TRBJ2-7,-,-,TGCGCCAGCAGCACAACGCGGCGGGGCTACGAGCAGTACTTC,CASSTTRRGYEQYF
TRBV9,TRBJ2-7,-,-,TGTGCCAGCAGCGTAGTGCCAGACCCAAGGGCTCACGAGCAGTACTTC,CASSVVPDPRAHEQYF
TRBV29-1,TRBJ2-5,-,-,TGCGGCACCGACAGGACGGGAGAGACCCAGTACTTC,CGTDRTGETQYF
TRBV5-1,TRBJ2-7,-,TRBD1,TGCGCCAGCAGCGGGGGACAGGGGGACGAGCAGTACTTC,CASSGGQGDEQYF
TRBV6-5,TRBJ2-1,-,TRBD2,TGTGCCAGCAGTTACTCCCCACTAGCGAGTTACAATGAGCAGTTCTTC,CASSYSPLASYNEQFF
TRBV5-1,TRBJ1-3,-,-,TGCGCCAGCAGCTTAAAACAGGTTTCCTCTGGAAACACCATATATTTT,CASSLKQVSSGNTIYF
TRBV7-3,TRBJ2-5,-,-,TGTGCCAGCAGCCGTGGGTCTCAAGAGACCCAGTACTTC,CASSRGSQETQYF
TRBV9,TRBJ2-1,-,-,TGTGCCAGCAGCCCTTCAGGCTGGGTGAGAGATGAGCAGTTCTTC,CASSPSGWVRDEQFF
TRBV6-6,TRBJ2-5,-,TRBD2,TGTGCCAGCAGTCGCTCCGGGGTAGCGGGAGGGCAGACCCAGTACTTC,CASSRSGVAGGQTQYF
TRBV5-4,TRBJ2-3,-,TRBD1,TGTGCCAGCAGCTTGGGGACAGGGTACGCAGATACGCAGTATTTT,CASSLGTGYADTQYF
TRBV21-1,TRBJ2-4,-,-,TGTGCCAGCAGCAGAAAGCGGGACAAAAACATTCAGTACTTC,CASSRKRDKNIQYF
TRBV10-2,TRBJ2-7,few,TRBD1,TGCGCCAGCAGTTCGGGGACAGGCTCCTACGAGCAGTACTTC,CASSSGTGSYEQYF
TRBV10-3,TRBJ2-7,-,TRBD1,TGTGCCATCAGTCTTACAGGGGGGTCTTACGAGCAGTACTTC,CAISLTGGSYEQYF
TRBV29-1,TRBJ2-7,-,-,TGCGGAACGTCGGGGAGTACTCGCTACGAGCAGTACTTC,CGTSGSTRYEQYF
TRBV28,TRBJ1-5,-,-,TGTGCCAGCAGTTTAATCGCAGGGAGCAATCAGCCCCAGCATTTT,CASSLIAGSNQPQHF
TRBV7-2,TRBJ2-2,-,TRBD1,TGTGCCAGCAGCTTAGTTCGGACAGGGAACACCGGGGAGCTGTTTTTT,CASSLVRTGNTGELFF
TRBV30,TRBJ2-5,-,-,TGTGCCTGGAGTGCGAGGGGGACCCAGTACTTC,CAWSARGTQYF
TRBV11-3,TRBJ1-1,-,-,TGTGCCAGCAGCTTAGATGGCCAGACAGATGAAGCTTTCTTT,CASSLDGQTDEAFF
TRBV28,TRBJ1-4,-,-,TGTGCCAGCAGTCCGGATAGTGGAGAAAAACTGTTTTTT,CASSPDSGEKLFF